The T cell receptor (beta chain) under discussion was sequenced for a study of T cell responses to AZD1222 COVID-19 vaccine. Points from the study as a whole: Clonal diversity was possibly underestimated, and white British individuals and females predominated among donors. A reported finding is that nearly half of spike-specific TCRs target unmutated variant regions. Just a handful of AZD1222 recipients were seropositive at baseline.

This CDR3 spans 14 amino acids. V gave up 1 base and J gave up 6 bases, with 12 bases separating them. CDR1 and CDR2 from the germline V gene are LGHDT and YNNKEL (reference sequence). A word on this clone: As yet, its antigen is unknown.

Here immunoSEQ multiplex PCR was the method, and the copy in TCRdb shows in-frame clones only, minus some. This sample has about 130,000 clones, with 92% found just once. The receptor's source is an adult in good health. The sample here was peripheral blood, taken on day 0 of AZD1222 vaccination. V is TRBV3-1 (or the pseudogene TRBV3-2) and J is TRBJ1-1; a possible D gene is TRBD1 (5 bases). The CDR3 loop reads CASSQVGGVAEAFF. CDR3 coding DNA: TGTGCCAGCAGCCAAGTAGGAGGGGTCGCTGAAGCTTTCTTT.